This T cell receptor beta chain was sequenced for a study of persistence of HIV-infected CD4 T cells (dated by TCRdb to about 2020). Describing the broader study: The median time the participants had spent on suppressive ART was 7 to 9 years. In the cross-participant TCR cluster analysis, fewer than 10 participants were included for CMV and 7 participants were included for Gag. The study isolated CMV- and HIV-1 Gag-responding CD4+ T cells from ART-treated individuals to examine antigen-driven clonal expansion of HIV-1-infected cells. Apart from a couple of participants who underwent leukapheresis at a single time point, peripheral blood samples of up to about 180 mL were collected from participants at multiple time points. TCRbeta sequencing assessed the clonality of all cells in each sorted population, while proviral sequencing assessed the clonality of infected cells. Anti-CD3/anti-CD28 stimulation activated a higher proportion of cells, with a lower memory fraction, than antigen stimulation. The paper as a whole reports these results and caveats: Only a small number of individuals took part in the study, and only a limited range of antigens was tested. TCR oligoclonality correlated with proviral oligoclonality within the same sorted populations. Significantly lower TCRbeta richness was observed in CMV- and Gag-responding cells than in anti-CD3/anti-CD28-responding cells, and higher oligoclonality was observed in CMV-responding cells than in CD3/CD28-stimulated and Gag-responding cells. Bulk TCR analyses could not be limited to the rare CMV-responding cells that actually contained HIV-1 proviruses. Antigen-responding cells were enriched for degenerate expanded CDR3beta sequences, which suggests convergent selection of CD4+ responses to CMV and Gag.

Details on this clone: Its antigen is not yet known. No base quality information exists; no much larger clone differs at one position.

The meaning of the sample's treatment or condition label: suppressive antiretroviral therapy. Cells were stimulated with anti-CD3/anti-CD28 magnetic beads as a nonspecific positive control representing the CD4+ T cell repertoire. Sorting of responding CD4+ T cells was based on upregulation of both CD40 ligand and CD69. HIV-1-infected adults in whom suppressive ART had been started during chronic infection were enrolled as participants. For at least 4 years, participants had undetectable plasma HIV-1 RNA, below 50 copies/mL. To be included, participants needed a CD4+ T cell count above 400 cells/uL and a positive CMV serology. Before stimulation, PBMCs were isolated using density centrifugation and then depleted of CD8+ T cells. CD8-depleted PBMCs were stimulated for around 20 hours with anti-CD28/CD49d costimulation, CD40-blocking antibody and enfuvirtide to prevent new infections. Sorting was done on either a Beckman Coulter MoFlo Legacy or an XDP sorter, and propidium iodide was used to exclude dead cells. Genomic DNA was extracted with the QIAamp DNA Mini Kit for samples above one million cells, otherwise with the Quick-DNA Microprep Kit.

TCRbeta repertoires were sequenced from genomic DNA with the immunoSEQ hsTCRB assay version 4 in survey mode. For TCRbeta sequencing, genomic DNA was diluted to 10 ng/uL, and up to 1 ug was used per sample. In the authors' own workflow: TCRbeta data analysis was done in ImmunoSeq Analyzer 3.0, and diversity was calculated on productive nucleotide rearrangements. Using the Immunarch R package, lower-bound TCR diversity was estimated with the improved Chao index and clonality was estimated with the Gini coefficient. Different nucleotide rearrangements encoding the same CDR3beta amino acid sequence were counted as distinct clonotypes. Differential abundance analysis identified TCRbeta sequences significantly enriched in antigen-responding cells relative to anti-CD3/anti-CD28-activated cells. Using predicted peptide-MHC specificity as the basis, GLIPH2 grouped TCRs into clusters, both for each participant individually and for the merged data sets that combined participants. TCRdb holds this immuneACCESS table with in-frame rearrangements only. Some clones are missing; in checked studies, unresolved V genes explain under half, and the rest has no known cause. The V and J calls and clone size were taken over from that table, and D and trimming were inferred from the DNA. The sample table holds 35,000 to 45,000 clones, of which about 87% were seen once. About 0.46% of the sample is in the top ten clones.

The specimen was CD4+ T cells sorted from PBMCs after roughly 18-hour stimulation, collected from a patient who received antiretroviral therapy. What the cell subset or site label conveys for this sample: CD40L+CD69+ CD4 T cells responding to anti-CD3/anti-CD28 beads, representing the overall repertoire. This TCR derives from an adult woman with HIV who was CMV-seropositive.

The bases are TGTGCCCGAGACGGGGCACAAGGAAACACCATATATTTT. Translated, it gives CARDGAQGNTIYF. Here the chain combines TRBV30 and TRBJ1-3; TRBD1 is possibly the D segment (5 matching bases). CDR1 and CDR2 (GTSNPN, SVGIG) derive from the germline V gene (reference sequence). Relative to germline, V is 8 bases shorter and J is 4 bases shorter, with 15 bases between their ends. The CDR3 covers 13 residues, taking in both the cysteine and the phenylalanine. Just CDR3 DNA is preserved here, 39 bases in frame from base 1. Reference TRBV30 and TRBJ1-3 genes cover what lies past the CDR3, so the full variable domain is SQTIHQWPATLVQPVGSPLSLECTVEGTSNPNLYWYRQAAGRGLQLLFYSVGIGQISSEVPQNLSASRPQDRQFILSSKKLLLSDSGFYLCARDGAQGNTIYFGEGSWLTVV.